The clone carrying this TCR beta chain has just a few counts. No antigen is known for it. What was amplified from RNA transcripts were TCR beta CDR3 regions. HTBI primers drove first-round RT-PCR of the TCR CDR3. TCRdb redid the calling of the multiplex PCR reads with MiXCR, one entry per CDR3 protein. The sample contains 600,000 or so distinct CDR3 sequences, around 42% of which appear only once. Germline lookup yields CDR1 SGHTA and CDR2 FQGTGA. There are 12 residues in the CDR3. J was trimmed by 6 bases and V by 5 bases; bases with no gene match: 2. This specimen comes from a study of T cells in Graves' hyperthyroidism and ophthalmopathy. Study-wide findings and caveats: Appearing also in blood were most of the thyroid clonotypes expanded above 0.001.

The hyperthyroidism patients had all been newly diagnosed, and their disease duration was under 2 months. Their ages ranged from 18 to 65 years. Diagnosis relied on clinical symptoms, serum thyroxine and TRAb, thyroid ultrasound and orbital computed tomography. The clonotype originates from a young woman with Graves' hyperthyroidism. This chain connects TRBV7-3 to TRBJ1-2; 8 bases line up with TRBD1. Sequencing used peripheral blood or thyroid tissue (not recorded which). The CDR3, as DNA: TGTGCCAGCAGCGTGGACAGGGATGGCTACACCTTC. Its protein product is CASSVDRDGYTF.